This TCR beta chain appears in the sequencing data of a study of blood T cell repertoires in COVID-19. The protocol was immunoSEQ multiplex PCR, while the TCRdb copy is restricted to in-frame clones and leaves out a portion. The repertoire includes around 300,000 clones, about nine tenths of them detected once, and approximately 1.5% sits in the top ten. Recovered Cohort 3 donors showed two negative PCRs, clearance, or symptom resolution. Germline CDR1 reads LNHNV; CDR2 reads YYDKDF (reference sequence). With 1 base removed from V and 5 bases from J, the gap between germline ends came to 8 bases. CDR3 length: 14 residues.

The TCR sequence derives from a woman aged 40-49 years who had recovered from COVID-19. The specimen sequenced was PBMCs or T cells enriched from blood (not recorded which). The rearrangement uses TRBV15 and TRBJ1-4; D possibly corresponds to TRBD1 (5 bases). The CDR3 region is CATSRGSGNEKLFF. CDR3 sequence (DNA): TGTGCCACCAGCAGAGGTTCAGGGAATGAAAAACTGTTTTTT. Full variable domain (remainder filled in from reference TRBV15 and TRBJ1-4): DAMVIQNPRYQVTQFGKPVTLSCSQTLNHNVMYWYQQKSSQAPKLLFHYYDKDFNNEADTPDNFQSRRPNTSFCFLDIRSPGLGDTAMYLCATSRGSGNEKLFFGSGTQLSVL.